Each of the 9 T cell receptor beta chains below was sequenced from the same sample in a study of shared clonotypes between healthy human individuals. TCRdb keeps only in-frame clones here, not all; method: immunoSEQ multiplex PCR. This sample has 2 million to 2.5 million clones, with around 93% found just once. In the naive CD8 group, cells lacked CD45RO and were positively selected for CCR7, so terminally differentiated effector memory CD45RA+ cells were left out. What was sequenced was naive CD8+ T cells from PBMCs. Every receptor here comes from a man between 18 and 35 years old in good health. Some clones in this sample may be carry-over from other donors' samples.

The J gene is TRBJ2-1, the V gene TRBV29-1; no reliable D call. Trimming pared 5 bases from V and 7 bases from J, leaving 6 bases between. The CDR3 is 10 amino acids. Germline-derived CDR1 and CDR2 are SQVTM and ANQGSEA. The CDR3 here is CSVRANEQFF. Written as DNA, the CDR3 is TGCAGCGTTCGGGCAAATGAGCAGTTCTTC.

The J gene is TRBJ2-3, the V gene TRBV6-1, with D perhaps matching TRBD1 (6 bases). V lost 2 bases to trimming and J lost 12 bases, with 12 bases between them. The CDR3 runs to 12 residues. Germline V CDR1 and CDR2: MNHNS, SASEGT. CDR3 in amino acids: CASSERPGQQYF. CDR3 nucleotide sequence: TGTGCCAGCAGTGAACGACCGGGACAACAGTATTTT.

The chain has TRBV30 and TRBJ1-3, with D perhaps TRBD1 (5 bases). The V end was cut by 0 bases, the J end by 0 bases, with 9 bases between. Germline V CDR1 and CDR2: GTSNPN, SVGIG (reference sequence). The CDR3 spans 15 residues. The DNA for the CDR3 is TGTGCCTGGAGTGTCCTGGGACTCTCTGGAAACACCATATATTTT. Translating it yields CAWSVLGLSGNTIYF.

The rearrangement links TRBV29-1 to TRBJ2-7, with D unresolved. There are 13 residues in the CDR3. The germline CDR1 and CDR2 sequences are SQVTM and ANQGSEA. V was cut by 5 bases and J by 0 bases, with 11 bases left in between. CDR3 amino acids: CSVCGGSSYEQYF. The CDR3 nucleotides read TGCAGCGTTTGCGGCGGAAGCTCCTACGAGCAGTACTTC.

The V call is TRBV29-1, the J call TRBJ2-1; 10 bases line up with TRBD2. The CDR3 consists of 11 residues. Germline assignment: CDR1 SQVTM and CDR2 ANQGSEA. V shed 7 bases, J shed 9 bases, and the junction held 3 bases outside the gene matches. The CDR3 here is CSARTSGEQFF. For the CDR3, the DNA is TGCAGCGCTAGGACTAGCGGTGAGCAGTTCTTC.

The chain couples TRBV4-1 to TRBJ2-7; D is unresolved. V was trimmed by 3 bases and J by 1 base, leaving 16 bases between them. Germline V gives CDR1 MGHRA, CDR2 YSYEKL. The CDR3 has 16 residues. Here the CDR3 DNA reads TGCGCCAGCAGCCAGCACGAAAATAAAAAGTCCTACGAGCAGTACTTC. Protein sequence: CASSQHENKKSYEQYF.

The chain links TRBV7-6 to TRBJ2-2; D possibly corresponds to TRBD2 (5 bases). V shed 3 bases and J shed 4 bases, with 18 bases lying between them. The CDR3 spans 17 residues. Per germline, CDR1 SGHVS and CDR2 FNYEAQ. CDR3 in amino acids: CASSFKQLRAGTGELFF. CDR3 DNA: TGTGCCAGCAGCTTTAAACAACTCCGGGCGGGCACCGGGGAGCTGTTTTTT.

This clone was seen a few times. The genes are TRBV5-1 and TRBJ2-7; TRBD1 matches 10 bases. Germline assignment: CDR1 SGHRS and CDR2 YFSETQ. V dropped 3 bases and J dropped 3; count of bases not matched to a gene: 3. This CDR3 has 14 amino acids. For the CDR3, the DNA is TGCGCCAGCAGCTCCGGGACAGGGGTCTACGAGCAGTACTTC. Translated, it gives CASSSGTGVYEQYF. Full variable domain (outside the CDR3, taken from reference TRBV5-1 and TRBJ2-7): KAGVTQTPRYLIKTRGQQVTLSCSPISGHRSVSWYQQTPGQGLQFLFEYFSETQRNKGNFPGRFSGRQFSNSRSEMNVSTLELGDSALYLCASSSGTGVYEQYFGPGTRLTVT.

The V gene is TRBV19, the J gene TRBJ2-7; TRBD1 agrees at 8 bases. The CDR3 extends over 16 amino acids. V lost 6 bases, J lost 0 bases, and 10 bases stayed unmatched. The germline V gene has CDR1 LNHDA and CDR2 SQIVND (reference sequence). The DNA of the CDR3 is TGTGCCAGTAGGAAAACCGGGACAGGCACCTCCTACGAGCAGTACTTC. Its translation is CASRKTGTGTSYEQYF. The full variable domain, rest sourced from reference TRBV19 and TRBJ2-7, is DGGITQSPKYLFRKEGQNVTLSCEQNLNHDAMYWYRQDPGQGLRLIYYSQIVNDFQKGDIAEGYSVSREKKESFPLTVTSAQKNPTAFYLCASRKTGTGTSYEQYFGPGTRLTVT.